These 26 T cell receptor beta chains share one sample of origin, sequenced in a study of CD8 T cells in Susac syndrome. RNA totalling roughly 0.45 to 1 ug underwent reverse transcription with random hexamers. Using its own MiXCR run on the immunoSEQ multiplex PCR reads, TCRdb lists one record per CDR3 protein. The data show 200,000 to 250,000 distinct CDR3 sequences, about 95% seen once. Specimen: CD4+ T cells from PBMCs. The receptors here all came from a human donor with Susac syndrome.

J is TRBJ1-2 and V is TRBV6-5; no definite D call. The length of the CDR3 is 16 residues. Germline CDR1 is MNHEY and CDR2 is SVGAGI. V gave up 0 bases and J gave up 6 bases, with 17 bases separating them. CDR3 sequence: CASSYSPTLPGNGYTF. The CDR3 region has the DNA TGTGCCAGCAGTTACTCTCCGACCCTCCCAGGCAATGGCTACACCTTC.

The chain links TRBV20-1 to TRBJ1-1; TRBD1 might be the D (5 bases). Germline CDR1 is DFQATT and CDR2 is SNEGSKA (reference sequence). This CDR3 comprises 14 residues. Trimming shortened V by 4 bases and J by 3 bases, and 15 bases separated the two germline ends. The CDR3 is CSATTGGSDTEAFF. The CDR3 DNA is TGCAGTGCTACCACAGGAGGGTCCGACACTGAAGCTTTCTTT.

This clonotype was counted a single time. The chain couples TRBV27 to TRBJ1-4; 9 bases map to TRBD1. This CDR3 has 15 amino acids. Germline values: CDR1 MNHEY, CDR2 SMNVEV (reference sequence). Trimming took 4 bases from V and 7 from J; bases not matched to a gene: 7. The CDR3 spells CASSSAGTGTEKLFF. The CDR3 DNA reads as TGTGCCAGCAGTTCCGCCGGGACAGGGACTGAAAAACTGTTTTTT. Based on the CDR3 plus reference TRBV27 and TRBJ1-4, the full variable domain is EAQVTQNPRYLITVTGKKLTVTCSQNMNHEYMSWYRQDPGLGLRQIYYSMNVEVTDKGDVPEGYKVSRKEKRNFPLILESPSPNQTSLYFCASSSAGTGTEKLFFGSGTQLSVL.

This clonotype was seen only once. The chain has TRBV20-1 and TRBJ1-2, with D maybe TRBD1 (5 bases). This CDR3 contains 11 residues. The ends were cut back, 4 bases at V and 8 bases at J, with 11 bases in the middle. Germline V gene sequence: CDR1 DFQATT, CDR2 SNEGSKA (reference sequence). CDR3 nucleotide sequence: TGCAGTGCTACAGTGGGGGGGGGCTACACCTTC. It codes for CSATVGGGYTF.

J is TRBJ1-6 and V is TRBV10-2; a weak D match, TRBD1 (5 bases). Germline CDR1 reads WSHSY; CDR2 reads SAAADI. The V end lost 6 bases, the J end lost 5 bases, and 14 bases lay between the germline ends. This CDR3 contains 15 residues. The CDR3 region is CASRRAGLDNSPLHF. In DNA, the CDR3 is TGCGCCAGCAGGAGGGCAGGGCTAGATAATTCACCCCTCCACTTT.

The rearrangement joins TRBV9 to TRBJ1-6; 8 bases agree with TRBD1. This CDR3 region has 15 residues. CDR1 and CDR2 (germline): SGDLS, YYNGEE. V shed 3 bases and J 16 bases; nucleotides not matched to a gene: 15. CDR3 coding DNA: TGTGCCAGCAGCGCGGACAGGGCGGATAATTCACTTCTCCACTTT. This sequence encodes CASSADRADNSLLHF. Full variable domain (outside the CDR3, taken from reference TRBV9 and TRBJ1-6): DSGVTQTPKHLITATGQRVTLRCSPRSGDLSVYWYQQSLDQGLQFLIQYYNGEERAKGNILERFSAQQFPDLHSELNLSSLELGDSALYFCASSADRADNSLLHFGNGTRLTVT.

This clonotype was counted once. The CDR3 nucleotides are TGTGCCACCAGCAGAGAGACCAGCTTAGAAGCTTTCTTT. Protein product: CATSRETSLEAFF. The chain uses TRBV15 and TRBJ1-1, with D uncertain. This CDR3 is 13 amino acids long. Germline CDR1 reads LNHNV; CDR2 reads YYDKDF (reference sequence). V was clipped by 0 bases and J by 8 bases, with 10 bases between them.

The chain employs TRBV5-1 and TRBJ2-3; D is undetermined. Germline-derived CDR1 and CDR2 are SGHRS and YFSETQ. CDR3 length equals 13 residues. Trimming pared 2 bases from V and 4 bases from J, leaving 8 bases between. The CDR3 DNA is TGCGCCAGCAGCTTACGCTCGGCAGATACGCAGTATTTT. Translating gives CASSLRSADTQYF.

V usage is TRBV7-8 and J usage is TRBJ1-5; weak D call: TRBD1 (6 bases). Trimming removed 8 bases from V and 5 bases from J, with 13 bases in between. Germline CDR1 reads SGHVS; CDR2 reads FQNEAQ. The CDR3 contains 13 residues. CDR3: CASQAGDDQPQHF. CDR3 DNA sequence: TGTGCCAGCCAAGCAGGGGATGATCAGCCCCAGCATTTT.

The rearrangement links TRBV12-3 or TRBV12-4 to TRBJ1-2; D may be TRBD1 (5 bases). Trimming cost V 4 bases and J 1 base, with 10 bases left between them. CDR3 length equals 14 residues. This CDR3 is CASSWGSVNYGYTF. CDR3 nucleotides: TGTGCCAGCAGTTGGGGCTCGGTTAACTATGGCTACACCTTC.

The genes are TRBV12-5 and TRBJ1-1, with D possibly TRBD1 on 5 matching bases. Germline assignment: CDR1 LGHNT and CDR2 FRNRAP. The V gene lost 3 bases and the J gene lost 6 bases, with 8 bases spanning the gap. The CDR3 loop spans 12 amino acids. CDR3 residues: CASGFLTAEAFF. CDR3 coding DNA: TGTGCTAGTGGTTTCCTGACAGCTGAAGCTTTCTTT. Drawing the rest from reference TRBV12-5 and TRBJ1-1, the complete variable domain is DARVTQTPRHKVTEMGQEVTMRCQPILGHNTVFWYRQTMMQGLELLAYFRNRAPLDDSGMPKDRFSAEMPDATLATLKIQPSEPRDSAVYFCASGFLTAEAFFGQGTRLTVV.

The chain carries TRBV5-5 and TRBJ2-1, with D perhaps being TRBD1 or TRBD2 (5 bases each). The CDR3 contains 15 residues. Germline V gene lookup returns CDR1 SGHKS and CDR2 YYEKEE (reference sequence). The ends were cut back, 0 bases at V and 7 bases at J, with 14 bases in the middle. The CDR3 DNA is TGTGCCAGCAGCTTGGGAGGGGCGCTGGGAAATGAGCAGTTCTTC. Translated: CASSLGGALGNEQFF.

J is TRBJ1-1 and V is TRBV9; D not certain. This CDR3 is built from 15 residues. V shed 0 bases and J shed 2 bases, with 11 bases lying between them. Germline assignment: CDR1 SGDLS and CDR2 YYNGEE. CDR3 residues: CASSVEAGRNTEAFF. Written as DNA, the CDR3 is TGTGCCAGCAGCGTAGAGGCAGGAAGAAACACTGAAGCTTTCTTT.

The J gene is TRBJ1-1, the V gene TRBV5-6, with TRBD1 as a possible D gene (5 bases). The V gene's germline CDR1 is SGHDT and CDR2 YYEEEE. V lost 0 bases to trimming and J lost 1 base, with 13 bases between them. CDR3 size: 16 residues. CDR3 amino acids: CASSLAAGRWNTEAFF. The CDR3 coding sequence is TGTGCCAGCAGCTTGGCTGCGGGACGGTGGAACACTGAAGCTTTCTTT.

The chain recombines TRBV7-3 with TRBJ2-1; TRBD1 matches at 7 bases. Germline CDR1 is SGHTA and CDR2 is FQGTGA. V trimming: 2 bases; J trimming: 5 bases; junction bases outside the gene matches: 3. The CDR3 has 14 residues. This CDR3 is CASSLQTGDNEQFF. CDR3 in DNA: TGTGCCAGCAGCTTACAAACAGGGGACAATGAGCAGTTCTTC.

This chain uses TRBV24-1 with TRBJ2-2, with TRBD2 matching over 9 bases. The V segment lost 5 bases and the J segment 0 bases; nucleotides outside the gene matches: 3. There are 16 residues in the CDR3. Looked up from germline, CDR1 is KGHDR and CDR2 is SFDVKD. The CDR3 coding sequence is TGTGCCACCAGTGGGTCTAGCGGGGCGAACACCGGGGAGCTGTTTTTT. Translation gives CATSGSSGANTGELFF.

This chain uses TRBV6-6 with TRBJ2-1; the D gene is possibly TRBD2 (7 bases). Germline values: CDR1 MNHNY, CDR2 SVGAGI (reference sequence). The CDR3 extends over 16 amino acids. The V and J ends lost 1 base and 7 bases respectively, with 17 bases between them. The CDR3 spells CASSYFGGGPKNEQFF. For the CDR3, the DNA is TGTGCCAGCAGTTACTTTGGGGGGGGCCCCAAGAATGAGCAGTTCTTC.

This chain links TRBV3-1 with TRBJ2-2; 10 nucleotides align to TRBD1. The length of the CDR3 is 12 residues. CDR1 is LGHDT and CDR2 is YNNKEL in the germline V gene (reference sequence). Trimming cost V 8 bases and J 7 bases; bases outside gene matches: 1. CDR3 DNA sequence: TGTGCCAGCGGACAGGGGGACGGGGAGCTGTTTTTT. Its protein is CASGQGDGELFF.

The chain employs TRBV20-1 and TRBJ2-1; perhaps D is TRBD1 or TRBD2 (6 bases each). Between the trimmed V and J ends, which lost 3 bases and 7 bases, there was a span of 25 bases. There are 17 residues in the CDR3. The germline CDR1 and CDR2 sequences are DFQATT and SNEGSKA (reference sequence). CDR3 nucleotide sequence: TGCAGTGCTAGCACGGGGGCCCCAGGTGGTATTAGGAATGAGCAGTTCTTC. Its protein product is CSASTGAPGGIRNEQFF.

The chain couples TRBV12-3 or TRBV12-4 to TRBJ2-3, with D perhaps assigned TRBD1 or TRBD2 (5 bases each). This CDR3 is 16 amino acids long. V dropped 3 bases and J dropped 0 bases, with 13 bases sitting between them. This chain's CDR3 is CASSLRGITSTDTQYF. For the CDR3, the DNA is TGTGCCAGCAGTTTGAGGGGAATTACTAGCACAGATACGCAGTATTTT.

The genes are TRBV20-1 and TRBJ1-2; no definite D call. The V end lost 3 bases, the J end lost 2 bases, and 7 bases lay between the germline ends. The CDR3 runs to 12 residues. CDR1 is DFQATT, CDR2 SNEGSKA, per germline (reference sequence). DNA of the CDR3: TGCAGTGCTAGCGGGATGAACTATGGCTACACCTTC. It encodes CSASGMNYGYTF.

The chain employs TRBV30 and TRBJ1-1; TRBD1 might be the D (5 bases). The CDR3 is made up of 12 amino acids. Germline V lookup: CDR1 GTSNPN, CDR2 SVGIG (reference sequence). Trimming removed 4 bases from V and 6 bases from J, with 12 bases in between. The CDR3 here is CAWKRGTAEAFF. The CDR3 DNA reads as TGTGCCTGGAAAAGGGGTACCGCTGAAGCTTTCTTT.

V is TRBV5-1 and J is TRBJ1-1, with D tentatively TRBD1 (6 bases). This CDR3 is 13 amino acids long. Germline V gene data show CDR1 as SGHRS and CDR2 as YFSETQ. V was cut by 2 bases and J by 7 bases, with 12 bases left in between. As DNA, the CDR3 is TGCGCCAGCAGCTTTACTACGGACAGTGAAGCTTTCTTT. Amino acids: CASSFTTDSEAFF.

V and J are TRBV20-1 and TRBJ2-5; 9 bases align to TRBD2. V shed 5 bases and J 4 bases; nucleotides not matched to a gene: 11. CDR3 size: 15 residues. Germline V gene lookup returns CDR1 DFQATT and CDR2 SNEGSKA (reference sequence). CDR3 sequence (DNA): TGCAGTGCTCCTGTACCACTAGCGGGTGGAGAGACCCAGTACTTC. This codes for CSAPVPLAGGETQYF.

The CDR3 loop reads CASSVGYETQYF. The CDR3 DNA reads TGTGCCAGCAGCGTAGGTTATGAGACCCAGTACTTC. The genes are TRBV9 and TRBJ2-5; no definite D call. V lost 0 bases and J 5 bases, leaving 5 bases between the germline ends. The CDR3 runs to 12 residues. Per germline, CDR1 SGDLS and CDR2 YYNGEE.

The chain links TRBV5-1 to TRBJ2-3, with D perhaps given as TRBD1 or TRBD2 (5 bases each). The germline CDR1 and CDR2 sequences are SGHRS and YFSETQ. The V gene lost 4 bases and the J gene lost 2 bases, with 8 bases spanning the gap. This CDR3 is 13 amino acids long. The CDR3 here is CASSRDDTDTQYF. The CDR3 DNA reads TGCGCCAGCAGCCGGGACGACACAGATACGCAGTATTTT.